This T cell receptor beta chain was sequenced for a study of cytomegalovirus exposure and HLA in healthy donors. With respect to this clone: The antigen remains unidentified.

The PCR ran on 60 Vbeta and 13 Jbeta primers. Libraries were prepared by immunoSEQ multiplex PCR; TCRdb keeps only in-frame clonotypes and omits some of them. The repertoire includes 110,000 or so clones, more than 60% of them detected once, and roughly 3% sits in the top ten. There are 15 residues in the CDR3. Germline V gene sequence: CDR1 SEHNR, CDR2 FQNEAQ (reference sequence). With 4 bases removed from V and 3 bases from J, the gap between germline ends came to 15 bases. Broader study findings: Presence/absence analyses took donor sequencing depth as roughly uniform.

The J gene is TRBJ1-1, the V gene TRBV7-9, with D possibly being TRBD1 (6 bases). Sequencing was done on a sample of PBMCs. The receptor was derived from a female donor in good health and CMV-seronegative. Written as DNA, the CDR3 is TGTGCCAGCAGCTCGATAAGGGGGTCACACACTGAAGCTTTCTTT. Residues: CASSSIRGSHTEAFF.